Listed here is a single T cell receptor (beta chain). Specified treatment: oral pan-JAK inhibitor, 5-10 mg twice daily. Sorted populations comprised CD4+ and CD8+ T cells obtained from PBMCs. The data were taken from a study of CD8+ T cells in alopecia areata. The CDR3 has 10 amino acids. Germline CDR1 and CDR2: DFQATT and SNEGSKA (reference sequence). V was cut by 6 bases and J by 10 bases, with 10 bases left in between. TCR sequencing used cDNA made by reverse transcription of extracted RNA. TCRdb's table, derived via immunoSEQ multiplex PCR, lists solely in-frame clones and lacks some. The table includes a few hundred thousand clones, 60% detected once.

The sample here was CD4+ T cells sorted from blood, taken at week 52, from a patient treated with tofacitinib. V is TRBV20-1 and J is TRBJ2-1; D unresolved. The sequence was obtained from a human donor with alopecia areata. CDR3 protein: CSAVAAEQFF. Written as DNA, the CDR3 is TGCAGTGCAGTAGCAGCCGAGCAGTTCTTC.